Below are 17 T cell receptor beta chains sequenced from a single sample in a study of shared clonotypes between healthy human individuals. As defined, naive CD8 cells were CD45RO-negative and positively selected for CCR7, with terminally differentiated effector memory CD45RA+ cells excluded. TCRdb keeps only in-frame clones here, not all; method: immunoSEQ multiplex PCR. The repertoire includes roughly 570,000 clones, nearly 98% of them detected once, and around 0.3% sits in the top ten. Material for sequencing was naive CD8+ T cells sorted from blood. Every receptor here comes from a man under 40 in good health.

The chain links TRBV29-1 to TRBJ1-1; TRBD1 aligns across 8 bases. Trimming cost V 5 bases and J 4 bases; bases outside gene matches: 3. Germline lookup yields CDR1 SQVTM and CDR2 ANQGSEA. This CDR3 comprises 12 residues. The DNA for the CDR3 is TGCAGCGTTCGGACAGGGACCACTGAAGCTTTCTTT. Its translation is CSVRTGTTEAFF.

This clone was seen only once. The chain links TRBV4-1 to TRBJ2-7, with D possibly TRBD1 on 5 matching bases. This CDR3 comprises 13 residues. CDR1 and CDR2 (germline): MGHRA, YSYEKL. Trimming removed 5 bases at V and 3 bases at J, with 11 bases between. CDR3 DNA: TGCGCCAGCAGCGTGACGGACAACTACGAGCAGTACTTC. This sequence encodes CASSVTDNYEQYF.

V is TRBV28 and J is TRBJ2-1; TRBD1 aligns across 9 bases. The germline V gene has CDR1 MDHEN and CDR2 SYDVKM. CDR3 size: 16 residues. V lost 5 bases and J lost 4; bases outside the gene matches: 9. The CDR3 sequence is CASSLIGTGLYNEQFF. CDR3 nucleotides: TGTGCCAGCAGTCTAATCGGGACAGGGCTATACAATGAGCAGTTCTTC.

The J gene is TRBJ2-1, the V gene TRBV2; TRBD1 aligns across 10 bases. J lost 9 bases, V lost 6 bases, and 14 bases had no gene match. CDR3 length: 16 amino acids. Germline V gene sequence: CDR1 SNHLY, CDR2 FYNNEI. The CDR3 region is CASRDPGQGGWGEQFF. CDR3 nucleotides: TGTGCCAGCAGGGACCCTGGACAGGGGGGTTGGGGTGAGCAGTTCTTC.

CDR3 residues: CASSGTGPIPYEQYF. The CDR3 DNA is TGTGCCAGCAGCGGAACCGGGCCTATCCCCTACGAGCAGTACTTC. The V call is TRBV7-9, the J call TRBJ2-7; no definite D call. The V gene lost 5 bases and the J gene lost 2 bases, with 16 bases spanning the gap. This CDR3 is 15 amino acids long. The germline CDR1 and CDR2 sequences are SEHNR and FQNEAQ (reference sequence). The full variable domain, in which reference TRBV7-9 and TRBJ2-7 provide the parts outside the CDR3, is DTGVSQNPRHKITKRGQNVTFRCDPISEHNRLYWYRQTLGQGPEFLTYFQNEAQLEKSRLLSDRFSAERPKGSFSTLEIQRTEQGDSAMYLCASSGTGPIPYEQYFGPGTRLTVT.

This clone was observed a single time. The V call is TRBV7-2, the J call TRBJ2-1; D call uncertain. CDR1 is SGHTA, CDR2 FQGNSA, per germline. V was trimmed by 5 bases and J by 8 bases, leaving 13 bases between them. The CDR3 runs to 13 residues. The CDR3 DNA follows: TGTGCCAGCAGCCATTCCCAGTCGGATGAGCAGTTCTTC. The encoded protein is CASSHSQSDEQFF. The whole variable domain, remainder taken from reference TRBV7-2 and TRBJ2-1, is GAGVSQSPSNKVTEKGKDVELRCDPISGHTALYWYRQSLGQGLEFLIYFQGNSAPDKSGLPSDRFSAERTGGSVSTLTIQRTQQEDSAVYLCASSHSQSDEQFFGPGTRLTVL.

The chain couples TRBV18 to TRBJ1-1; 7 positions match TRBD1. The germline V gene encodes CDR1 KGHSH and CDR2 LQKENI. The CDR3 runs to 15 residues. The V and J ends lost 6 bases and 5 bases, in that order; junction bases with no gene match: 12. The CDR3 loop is CASSDQGGPGTEAFF. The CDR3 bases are TGTGCCAGCTCCGACCAGGGGGGGCCGGGGACTGAAGCTTTCTTT.

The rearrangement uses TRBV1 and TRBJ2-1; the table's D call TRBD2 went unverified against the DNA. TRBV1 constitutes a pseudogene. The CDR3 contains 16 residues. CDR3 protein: CTSSPPRRDKNNEQFF. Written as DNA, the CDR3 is TGCACCAGCAGCCCCCCCAGGCGGGATAAGAACAATGAGCAGTTCTTC.

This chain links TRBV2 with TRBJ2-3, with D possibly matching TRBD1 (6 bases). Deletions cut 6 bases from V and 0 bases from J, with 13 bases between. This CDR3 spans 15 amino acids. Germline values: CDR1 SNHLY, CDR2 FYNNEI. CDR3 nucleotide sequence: TGTGCCAGCAGGGAGAACAGGGCCAGCACAGATACGCAGTATTTT. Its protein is CASRENRASTDTQYF.

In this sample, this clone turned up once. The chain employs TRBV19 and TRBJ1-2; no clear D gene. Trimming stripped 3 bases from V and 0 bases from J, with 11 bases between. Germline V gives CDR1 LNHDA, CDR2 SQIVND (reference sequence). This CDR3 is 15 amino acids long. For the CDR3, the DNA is TGTGCCAGTAGTATGTCCCGGAATTCTAACTATGGCTACACCTTC. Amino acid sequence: CASSMSRNSNYGYTF.

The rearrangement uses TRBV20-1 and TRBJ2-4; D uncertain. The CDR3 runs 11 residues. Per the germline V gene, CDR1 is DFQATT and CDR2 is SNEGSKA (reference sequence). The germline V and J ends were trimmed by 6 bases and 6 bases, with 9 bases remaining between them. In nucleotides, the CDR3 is TGCAGTGCGACCAACCTAAACATTCAGTACTTC. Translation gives CSATNLNIQYF.

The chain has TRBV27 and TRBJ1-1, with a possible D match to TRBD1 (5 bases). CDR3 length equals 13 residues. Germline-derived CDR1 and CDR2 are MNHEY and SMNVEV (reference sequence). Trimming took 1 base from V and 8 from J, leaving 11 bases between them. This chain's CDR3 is CASSLWGEGEAFF. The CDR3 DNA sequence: TGTGCCAGCAGTTTATGGGGGGAAGGGGAAGCTTTCTTT.

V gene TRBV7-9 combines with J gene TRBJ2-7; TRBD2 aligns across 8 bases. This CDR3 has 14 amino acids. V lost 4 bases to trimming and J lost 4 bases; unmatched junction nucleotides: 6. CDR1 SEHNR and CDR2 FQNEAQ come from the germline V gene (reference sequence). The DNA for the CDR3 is TGTGCCAGCAGCTCGAGAGGGACTAGTTACGAGCAGTACTTC. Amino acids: CASSSRGTSYEQYF.

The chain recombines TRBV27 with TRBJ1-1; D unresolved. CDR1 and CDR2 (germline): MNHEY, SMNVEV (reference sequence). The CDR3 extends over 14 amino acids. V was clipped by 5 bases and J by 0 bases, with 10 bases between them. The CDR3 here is CASSSLEMNTEAFF. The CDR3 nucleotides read TGTGCCAGCAGTAGCCTAGAGATGAACACTGAAGCTTTCTTT.

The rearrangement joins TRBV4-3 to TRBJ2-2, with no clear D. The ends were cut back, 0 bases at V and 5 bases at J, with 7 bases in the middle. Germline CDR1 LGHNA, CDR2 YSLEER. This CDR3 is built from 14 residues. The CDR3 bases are TGCGCCAGCAGCCAAGATACCGGGACCGGGGAGCTGTTTTTT. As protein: CASSQDTGTGELFF.

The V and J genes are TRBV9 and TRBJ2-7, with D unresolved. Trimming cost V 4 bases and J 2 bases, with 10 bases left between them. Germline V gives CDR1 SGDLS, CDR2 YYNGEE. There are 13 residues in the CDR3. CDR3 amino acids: CASSPPVAYEQYF. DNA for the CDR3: TGTGCCAGCAGCCCTCCGGTGGCCTACGAGCAGTACTTC. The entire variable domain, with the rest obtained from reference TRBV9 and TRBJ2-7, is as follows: DSGVTQTPKHLITATGQRVTLRCSPRSGDLSVYWYQQSLDQGLQFLIQYYNGEERAKGNILERFSAQQFPDLHSELNLSSLELGDSALYFCASSPPVAYEQYFGPGTRLTVT.

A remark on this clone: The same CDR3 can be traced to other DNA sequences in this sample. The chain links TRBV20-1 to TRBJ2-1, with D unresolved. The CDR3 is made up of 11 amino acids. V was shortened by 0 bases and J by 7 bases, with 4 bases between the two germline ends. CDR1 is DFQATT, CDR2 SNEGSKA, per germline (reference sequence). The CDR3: CSARDLNEQFF. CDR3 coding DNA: TGCAGTGCTAGAGACTTGAATGAGCAGTTCTTC.